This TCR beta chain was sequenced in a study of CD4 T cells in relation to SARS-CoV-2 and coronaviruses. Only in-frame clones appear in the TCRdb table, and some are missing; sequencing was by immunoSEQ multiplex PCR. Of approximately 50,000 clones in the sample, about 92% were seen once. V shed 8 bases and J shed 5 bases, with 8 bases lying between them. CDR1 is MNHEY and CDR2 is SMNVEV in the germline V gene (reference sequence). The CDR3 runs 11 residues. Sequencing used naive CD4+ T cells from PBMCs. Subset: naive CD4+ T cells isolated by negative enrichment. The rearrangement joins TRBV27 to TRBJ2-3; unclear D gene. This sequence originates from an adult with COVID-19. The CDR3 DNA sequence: TGTGCCAGCGGGCGGAGAGATACGCAGTATTTT. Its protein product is CASGRRDTQYF.